This T cell receptor beta chain was documented in a study of siplizumab effects on memory and regulatory T cells. Assay used: immunoSEQ multiplex PCR; TCRdb lists only in-frame clones, some missing. The sample lists around 15,000 clones; around 46% were seen once. In the mixed lymphocyte reaction, cells were cocultured for around six days at 37°C. The CDR3 sequence is 15 residues long. Germline CDR1 and CDR2: SGHRS and YFSETQ. Trimming stripped 5 bases from V and 8 bases from J, with 22 bases between. As to this clone: Its antigen is still unknown.

The source of this sequence is a human donor in good health; the cells came from an allogeneic mixed lymphocyte reaction. Some clones in this sample may be carry-over from other donors' samples. Sample: CFSE-low (dividing) CD4+ T cells sorted from an allogeneic mixed lymphocyte reaction. The chain has TRBV5-1 and TRBJ1-1, with D tentatively TRBD1 (5 bases). CDR3 bases: TGCGCCAGCAGATCCATTACTGGGACCGAACAGGAAGCTTTCTTT. Its translation is CASRSITGTEQEAFF.